A single TCR beta chain is shown here with its context. Its antigen is unknown. This CDR3 spans 16 amino acids. V was pared by 3 bases and J by 7 bases, with 15 bases of the junction left unmatched. Per germline, CDR1 SGHNT and CDR2 YYREEE (reference sequence). Some clones are missing from TCRdb's copy, which holds only in-frame ones; the method was immunoSEQ multiplex PCR. Of approximately 350,000 clones in the sample, about 74% were seen once. The data are from a study of shared clonotypes between healthy human individuals. Overall study findings and caveats: Incompleteness in sorted-subset sequencing, despite large depth, was shown by rarefaction. Unshared clonotypes carried lower generation probabilities than those common to all four donors.

CD45RA-negative memory and CD45RA+ naive subsets were split from the CD4+ cells. This clonotype was obtained from a man aged 30 to 39 in good health. The rearrangement links TRBV5-4 to TRBJ1-2, with 7 bases identical to TRBD1. The sequencing sample was made of memory CD4+ T cells sorted from blood. Sample subset: CD45RA-negative fraction. The CDR3 region is CASSSGPGTAEFGYTF. The CDR3 bases are TGTGCCAGCAGCTCGGGACCAGGGACAGCCGAATTTGGCTACACCTTC.